The source of this T cell receptor (beta chain) is a study of T cell clones after liver transplantation. About the study: TCRbeta sequencing after a pre-transplant mixed lymphocyte reaction identified graft-donor-reactive clones, later tracked in post-transplant blood. As an antigen-independent comparator, third-party-reactive TCRbeta sequences came from pre-transplant mixed lymphocyte reactions. Study-level results: Donor-reactive sequences fell more than third party-reactive ones, suggesting partial deletion.

Losses at the gene ends were 4 bases for V and 3 bases for J; bases not matched to a gene: 11. CDR1 and CDR2 from the germline V gene are WNHNN and SYGVQD (reference sequence). The CDR3 totals 17 residues. Notes on this clone: Its matching antigen is unknown.

Sequencing used immunoSEQ multiplex PCR; TCRdb keeps in-frame clones, though not all of them. Counted here are roughly 57,000 clones, about 70% occurring once; the ten biggest clones make up 15%. This sample comprised CD4+ T cells from blood, obtained before liver transplant. This chain joins TRBV10-1 and TRBJ2-7; 11 positions agree with TRBD2. This clonotype was sampled from a human donor who received a liver transplant. The CDR3 sequence is CASSGGGPGTSGYEQYF. CDR3 DNA sequence: TGCGCCAGCAGTGGTGGAGGACCCGGGACTAGCGGCTACGAGCAGTACTTC.